Below, 14 T cell receptor beta chains from the same sample are listed, as sequenced in a study of CD8 T cells in Susac syndrome. Roughly 0.45 to 1 ug RNA was reverse transcribed with random hexamers. TCRdb independently ran MiXCR on the immunoSEQ multiplex PCR reads; one entry per CDR3 protein. The sample lists about 180,000 distinct CDR3 sequences, roughly 94% seen once, with roughly 0.12% in the top ten. Sequencing used CD4+ T cells from PBMCs. Receptors originate from a human donor with Susac syndrome.

This clonotype was seen only once. This chain uses TRBV5-1 with TRBJ2-1; TRBD1 might be the D (6 bases). The CDR3 covers 16 residues. V lost 4 bases, J lost 0 bases, and 14 bases lay in between. Germline values: CDR1 SGHRS, CDR2 YFSETQ. In DNA, the CDR3 is TGCGCCAGCAGCCGTGGTGGGGGCAGCTCCTACAATGAGCAGTTCTTC. Translated, it gives CASSRGGGSSYNEQFF.

V gene TRBV6-6 combines with J gene TRBJ2-3; 7 bases line up with TRBD1. V was clipped by 3 bases and J by 2 bases; unmatched bases: 8. The CDR3 runs to 16 residues. Germline loops: CDR1 MNHNY, CDR2 SVGAGI (reference sequence). CDR3 residues: CASSYGDSLFTDTQYF. CDR3 coding DNA: TGTGCCAGCAGTTATGGGGACAGCCTATTCACAGATACGCAGTATTTT.

The rearrangement joins TRBV20-1 to TRBJ2-7, with TRBD2 identical over 7 bases. With 5 bases clipped from V and 1 base from J, the junction kept 11 bases outside the gene matches. The CDR3 has 15 amino acids. From germline, CDR1 is DFQATT and CDR2 SNEGSKA (reference sequence). The CDR3 spells CSAPRSSGESYEQYF. The CDR3 bases are TGCAGTGCTCCCCGCTCTAGCGGTGAGTCCTACGAGCAGTACTTC.

This chain links TRBV2 with TRBJ2-5; maybe TRBD1 (6 bases). Deletions cut 7 bases from V and 1 base from J, with 10 bases between. The germline V gene encodes CDR1 SNHLY and CDR2 FYNNEI. The CDR3 has 13 residues. The CDR3 sequence is CASNGRGQETQYF. The CDR3 coding sequence is TGTGCCAGCAATGGCAGGGGCCAAGAGACCCAGTACTTC.

The V and J genes are TRBV6-2 or TRBV6-3 and TRBJ2-7, with D unclear. Per the germline V gene, CDR1 is MNHEY and CDR2 is SVGEGT. V lost 3 bases to trimming and J lost 2 bases, with 8 bases between them. CDR3 length: 13 amino acids. The CDR3 DNA reads TGTGCCAGCAGTTATCAGTCCCCCTACGAGCAGTACTTC. Residues: CASSYQSPYEQYF.

This clonotype was seen just once. The chain has TRBV3-1 and TRBJ1-2; 9 nucleotides align to TRBD1. CDR1 LGHDT and CDR2 YNNKEL come from the germline V gene (reference sequence). This CDR3 contains 14 residues. J lost 6 bases, V lost 5 bases, and 7 bases had no gene match. CDR3 residues: CASSYLTGGNGYTF. The DNA for the CDR3 is TGTGCCAGCAGCTATTTGACAGGGGGAAATGGCTACACCTTC.

The V and J genes are TRBV30 and TRBJ1-6; TRBD1 agrees at 7 bases. V was clipped by 5 bases and J by 8 bases; unmatched bases: 12. The CDR3 covers 15 residues. Germline V lookup: CDR1 GTSNPN, CDR2 SVGIG (reference sequence). CDR3 in amino acids: CAWGAKTGSYSPLHF. The DNA for the CDR3 is TGTGCCTGGGGGGCGAAGACAGGGTCATATTCACCCCTCCACTTT. Full variable domain (missing parts from reference TRBV30 and TRBJ1-6): SQTIHQWPATLVQPVGSPLSLECTVEGTSNPNLYWYRQAAGRGLQLLFYSVGIGQISSEVPQNLSASRPQDRQFILSSKKLLLSDSGFYLCAWGAKTGSYSPLHFGNGTRLTVT.

This clonotype was recorded only once. This chain links TRBV18 with TRBJ2-6; 8 bases line up with TRBD1. The ends lost 4 bases at V and 1 base at J; junction bases unmatched: 6. The CDR3 consists of 17 residues. Germline CDR1 KGHSH, CDR2 LQKENI. The CDR3 here is CASSHGQGSSGANVLTF. The CDR3 DNA sequence: TGTGCCAGCTCACATGGACAGGGATCGTCTGGGGCCAACGTCCTGACTTTC.

This clonotype occurred a few times. The chain combines TRBV7-2 with TRBJ2-1; TRBD2 matches at 13 bases. This CDR3 is 16 amino acids long. J lost 6 bases, V lost 5 bases, and 7 bases had no gene match. Germline loops: CDR1 SGHTA, CDR2 FQGNSA. CDR3 region: CASSRMTSGGFNEQFF. The CDR3 region has the DNA TGTGCCAGCAGCCGCATGACTAGCGGGGGGTTCAATGAGCAGTTCTTC.

The gene calls are TRBV20-1 and TRBJ1-2; TRBD1 matches 10 bases. This CDR3 comprises 14 residues. V trimming: 5 bases; J trimming: 9 bases; junction bases outside the gene matches: 12. Germline CDR1 and CDR2: DFQATT and SNEGSKA (reference sequence). The CDR3 coding sequence is TGCAGTGCTCCTCAGGCGGGACAGGGGATAAGCTACACCTTC. Protein sequence: CSAPQAGQGISYTF.

The chain uses TRBV9 and TRBJ2-1, with TRBD1 as a possible D gene (5 bases). Trimming cost V 0 bases and J 11 bases, with 15 bases left between them. This CDR3 region has 14 residues. Germline CDR1 is SGDLS and CDR2 is YYNGEE. The CDR3 sequence: CASSVASERQKQFF. CDR3 sequence (DNA): TGTGCCAGCAGCGTAGCTTCGGAGCGACAGAAGCAGTTCTTC.

The chain couples TRBV20-1 to TRBJ2-7; D call uncertain. The V gene lost 0 bases and the J gene lost 6 bases, with 18 bases spanning the gap. This CDR3 region has 15 residues. Germline values: CDR1 DFQATT, CDR2 SNEGSKA (reference sequence). The CDR3, as DNA: TGCAGTGCTAGAGATTTCCGTCAAGTGGCCCGCGAGCAGTACTTC. Translation: CSARDFRQVAREQYF.

The rearrangement joins TRBV25-1 to TRBJ2-5; D ambiguous. CDR1 and CDR2 (germline): MGHDK, SYGVNS. The CDR3 covers 15 residues. V dropped 6 bases and J dropped 2 bases, with 16 bases sitting between them. This chain's CDR3 is CASSRAGHQQETQYF. The DNA for the CDR3 is TGTGCCAGCAGCCGAGCTGGGCATCAACAAGAGACCCAGTACTTC.

This chain connects TRBV27 to TRBJ1-2; no reliable D call. This CDR3 has 10 amino acids. Germline loops: CDR1 MNHEY, CDR2 SMNVEV (reference sequence). Trimming removed 3 bases from V and 4 bases from J, with 0 bases in between. CDR3: CASSFYGYTF. For the CDR3, the DNA is TGTGCCAGCAGTTTCTATGGCTACACCTTC.